This TCR beta chain was sequenced for a study of blood T cell repertoires in COVID-19. V trimming: 3 bases; J trimming: 4 bases; junction bases outside the gene matches: 5. Germline V gene data show CDR1 as MNHEY and CDR2 as SMNVEV (reference sequence). The CDR3 runs 15 residues. Generated by immunoSEQ multiplex PCR, the TCRdb table keeps only in-frame clones and is missing some. The profile shows some 260,000 clones, under 90% of them singletons. This clone was counted a single time. This chain uses TRBV27 with TRBJ2-2; TRBD1 matches 7 bases. The receptor was derived from a man aged 35 to 55 who had recovered from COVID-19. Source material: PBMCs or T cells enriched from blood (not recorded which). CDR3 nucleotides: TGTGCCAGCAGTTTTCGGGCAGGGGGCACCGGGGAGCTGTTTTTT. This gives the protein CASSFRAGGTGELFF.